In this sample, the clone carrying this TCR beta chain turned up once. This sample stems from a study of blood T cell repertoires in COVID-19. Looking at the study overall: The cDNA or gDNA used as material had been derived from T cells, B-cell-depleted T cells, or PBMCs.

In the original analysis: Reference gene primer amplification yielded estimated nucleated cell counts. The method was immunoSEQ multiplex PCR; TCRdb's version includes in-frame clones alone and lacks a portion of them. V and J calls and clone size follow that table, whereas D and trimming were derived from the DNA. The sample has 200,000 to 250,000 clones; about 85% are singletons. The CDR3 is 13 residues long. Losses at the gene ends were 7 bases for V and 2 bases for J; bases not matched to a gene: 3. The germline V gene has CDR1 MNHEY and CDR2 SVGAGI. This clonotype was sampled from a woman aged 18 to 35 who had recovered from COVID-19. The sample consisted of peripheral blood. The chain carries TRBV6-5 and TRBJ2-5, with 8 nucleotides matching TRBD1. The CDR3 nucleotides are TGTGCCAGCACCGGACAGGGACAAGAGACCCAGTACTTC. Translated: CASTGQGQETQYF.